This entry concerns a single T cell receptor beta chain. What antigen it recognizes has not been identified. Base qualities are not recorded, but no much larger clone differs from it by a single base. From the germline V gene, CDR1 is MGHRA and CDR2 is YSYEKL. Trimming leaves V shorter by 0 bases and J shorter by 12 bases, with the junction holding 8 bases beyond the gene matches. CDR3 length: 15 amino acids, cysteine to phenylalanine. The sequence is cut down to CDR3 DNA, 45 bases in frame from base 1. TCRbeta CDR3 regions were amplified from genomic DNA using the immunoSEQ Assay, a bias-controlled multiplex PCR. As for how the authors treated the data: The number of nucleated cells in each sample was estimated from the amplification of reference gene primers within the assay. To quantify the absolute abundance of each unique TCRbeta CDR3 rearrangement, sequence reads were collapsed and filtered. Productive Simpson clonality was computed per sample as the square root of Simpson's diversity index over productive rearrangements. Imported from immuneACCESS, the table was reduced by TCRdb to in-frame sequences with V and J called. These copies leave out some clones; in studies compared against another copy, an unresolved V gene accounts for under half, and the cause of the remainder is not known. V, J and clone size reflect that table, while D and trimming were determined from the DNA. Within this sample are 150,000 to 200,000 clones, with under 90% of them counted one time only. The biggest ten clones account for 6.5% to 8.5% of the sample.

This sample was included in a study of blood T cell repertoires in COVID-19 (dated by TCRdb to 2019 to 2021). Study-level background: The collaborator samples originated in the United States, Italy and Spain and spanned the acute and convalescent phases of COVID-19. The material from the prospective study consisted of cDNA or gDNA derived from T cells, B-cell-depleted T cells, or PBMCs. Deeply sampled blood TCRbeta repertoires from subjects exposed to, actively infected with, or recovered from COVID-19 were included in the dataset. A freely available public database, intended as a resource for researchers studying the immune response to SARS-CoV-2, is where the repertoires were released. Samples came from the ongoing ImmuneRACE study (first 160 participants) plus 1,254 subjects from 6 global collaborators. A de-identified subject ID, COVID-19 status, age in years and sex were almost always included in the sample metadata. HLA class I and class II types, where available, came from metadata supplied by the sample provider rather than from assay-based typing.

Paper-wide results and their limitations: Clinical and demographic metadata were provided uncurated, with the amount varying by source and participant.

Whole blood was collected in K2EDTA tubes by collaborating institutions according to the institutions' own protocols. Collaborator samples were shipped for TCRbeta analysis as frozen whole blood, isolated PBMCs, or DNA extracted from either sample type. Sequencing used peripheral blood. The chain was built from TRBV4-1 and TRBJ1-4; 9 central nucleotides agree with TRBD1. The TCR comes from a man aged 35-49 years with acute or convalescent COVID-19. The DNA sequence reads TGCGCCAGCAGCCAAGATCAGGGACAGGGAACAGAACTGTTTTTT. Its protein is CASSQDQGQGTELFF.